These 31 T cell receptor beta chains originate from one sample sequenced in a study of T cells in localized non-small cell lung cancer. Assay used: immunoSEQ multiplex PCR; TCRdb lists only in-frame clones, some missing. The table lists about 8,100 clones, approximately 94% of them singletons, with under 3% in the top ten. Material: peripheral blood, obtained before any cancer treatment. All receptors derive from a woman aged 35 to 70 with stage I lung adenocarcinoma.

The chain couples TRBV18 to TRBJ2-6; D not resolved. CDR1 is KGHSH, CDR2 LQKENI, per germline. The CDR3 covers 15 residues. Trimming took 0 bases from V and 4 from J, leaving 7 bases between them. The CDR3 protein is CASSPPRTGANVLTF. The CDR3 bases are TGTGCCAGCTCACCACCCCGGACCGGGGCCAACGTCCTGACTTTC.

The J gene is TRBJ1-6, the V gene TRBV5-5; D remains unclear. Germline V gene data show CDR1 as SGHKS and CDR2 as YYEKEE (reference sequence). V lost 2 bases and J 5 bases, leaving 8 bases between the germline ends. CDR3 length: 14 residues. DNA for the CDR3: TGTGCCAGCAGCTTTGAACGAAATAATTCACCCCTCCACTTT. It is translated as CASSFERNNSPLHF.

CDR3 residues: CATATGSGHNEQFF. Written as DNA, the CDR3 is TGTGCCACCGCGACCGGTTCCGGACACAATGAGCAGTTCTTC. The chain combines TRBV19 with TRBJ2-1, with unresolved D. Germline V gene lookup returns CDR1 LNHDA and CDR2 SQIVND (reference sequence). The V end was cut by 10 bases, the J end by 5 bases, with 18 bases between. The CDR3 runs 14 residues.

CDR3 DNA sequence: TGCGCCAGCAGCCAAGAGCCCGGCGGGTCTACAAGCTCCTACGAGCAGTACTTC. Protein: CASSQEPGGSTSSYEQYF. The chain joins TRBV4-1 to TRBJ2-7; possibly TRBD2 for D (5 bases). The germline V gene has CDR1 MGHRA and CDR2 YSYEKL. V was cut by 0 bases and J by 0 bases, with 18 bases left in between. The CDR3 is made up of 18 amino acids.

This clone showed up just once. The gene calls are TRBV2 and TRBJ2-5; TRBD1 matches 7 bases. Losses at the gene ends were 5 bases for V and 9 bases for J; bases not matched to a gene: 9. The CDR3 consists of 13 residues. Germline CDR1 reads SNHLY; CDR2 reads FYNNEI. Here the CDR3 reads CASSSGTVMAQYF. The CDR3 DNA follows: TGTGCCAGCAGTTCCGGGACAGTTATGGCCCAGTACTTC.

The chain carries TRBV10-1 and TRBJ2-1; 7 bases align to TRBD2. The CDR3 is 13 residues long. The J segment lost 8 bases and the V segment lost 5 bases, leaving 6 bases of the junction unmatched. Germline V gene data show CDR1 as WNHNN and CDR2 as SYGVQD (reference sequence). The CDR3 spells CASSPSGLDEQFF. For the CDR3, the DNA is TGCGCCAGCAGTCCTAGCGGTTTGGATGAGCAGTTCTTC.

V gene TRBV7-2 combines with J gene TRBJ2-1; 7 bases fit TRBD2. The CDR3 has 14 amino acids. The germline V gene encodes CDR1 SGHTA and CDR2 FQGNSA. The V and J ends lost 7 bases and 2 bases, in that order; junction bases with no gene match: 5. The CDR3 protein is CASNGAGTYNEQFF. The CDR3 nucleotides read TGTGCCAGCAACGGAGCGGGAACCTACAATGAGCAGTTCTTC.

This clone has only one observation. The rearrangement uses TRBV27 and TRBJ2-2, with D possibly matching TRBD1 (6 bases). CDR1 MNHEY and CDR2 SMNVEV come from the germline V gene (reference sequence). The length of the CDR3 is 15 residues. V shed 5 bases and J shed 0 bases, with 10 bases lying between them. CDR3 DNA sequence: TGTGCCAGCAGTATTTGGGGGCCGAACACCGGGGAGCTGTTTTTT. Its translation: CASSIWGPNTGELFF.

The gene calls are TRBV15 and TRBJ1-3, with 7 bases lining up with TRBD1. The V and J ends lost 3 bases and 0 bases, in that order; junction bases with no gene match: 20. The CDR3 is 21 residues long. Germline CDR1 and CDR2: LNHNV and YYDKDF (reference sequence). The CDR3 loop is CATSRIPGQTPPYGSGNTIYF. The CDR3 DNA is TGTGCCACCAGCAGGATACCGGGACAGACACCCCCATATGGCTCTGGAAACACCATATATTTT.

This chain joins TRBV7-9 and TRBJ2-2, with 10 bases identical to TRBD2. Unmatched junction bases numbered 7, after V lost 5 bases and J lost 7 bases. Germline V gives CDR1 SEHNR, CDR2 FQNEAQ (reference sequence). The CDR3 extends over 15 amino acids. The CDR3 here is CASSPERGGIGELFF. CDR3 nucleotides: TGTGCCAGCAGCCCCGAGCGGGGGGGCATCGGGGAGCTGTTTTTT.

CDR3 in amino acids: CASSLEGGGYNEQFF. The CDR3 region has the DNA TGTGCCAGCAGCTTAGAGGGTGGGGGATACAATGAGCAGTTCTTC. V and J are TRBV11-3 and TRBJ2-1; tentatively, D is TRBD1 or TRBD2 (5 bases each). Trimming removed 0 bases from V and 4 bases from J, with 10 bases in between. CDR1 SGHNT and CDR2 YENEEA come from the germline V gene. The CDR3 runs 15 residues.

To note about this clone: Other nucleotide sequences in the sample specify the same CDR3. The chain links TRBV6-1 to TRBJ2-1; possibly TRBD1 or TRBD2 for D (6 bases each). CDR3 size: 14 residues. V shed 6 bases and J shed 2 bases, with 11 bases lying between them. CDR1 is MNHNS, CDR2 SASEGT, per germline. The CDR3 loop reads CASSTRGAYNEQFF. In nucleotides, the CDR3 is TGTGCCAGCAGCACTAGGGGGGCCTACAATGAGCAGTTCTTC.

This chain's CDR3 is CASSLGRTNTEAFF. The CDR3 bases are TGTGCCAGCAGCTTAGGCAGGACTAACACTGAAGCTTTCTTT. This chain joins TRBV7-9 and TRBJ1-1; D not resolved. The CDR3 is 14 residues long. Trimming removed 1 base at V and 2 bases at J, with 8 bases between. Germline V lookup: CDR1 SEHNR, CDR2 FQNEAQ (reference sequence).

The CDR3 DNA is TGTGCCAGCAGGATCGGATGGGGACGCGAGCAGTACTTC. Translation: CASRIGWGREQYF. The J gene is TRBJ2-7, the V gene TRBV21-1. TRBV21-1 is a listed pseudogene. This CDR3 contains 13 residues.

The sample holds one count of this clone. The chain couples TRBV5-4 to TRBJ1-2; 10 bases are shared with TRBD1. Germline CDR1 and CDR2: SGHNT and YYREEE (reference sequence). This CDR3 has 14 residues. The J segment lost 5 bases and the V segment lost 4 bases, leaving 5 bases of the junction unmatched. The CDR3 bases are TGTGCCAGCAGCCAGACAGGGGGCGTTTATGGCTACACCTTC. Translated: CASSQTGGVYGYTF. The entire variable domain, with the rest obtained from reference TRBV5-4 and TRBJ1-2, is as follows: ETGVTQSPTHLIKTRGQQVTLRCSSQSGHNTVSWYQQALGQGPQFIFQYYREEENGRGNFPPRFSGLQFPNYSSELNVNALELDDSALYLCASSQTGGVYGYTFGSGTRLTVV.

This sequence joins TRBV2 and TRBJ2-7; possibly TRBD1 for D (6 bases). Deletions cut 5 bases from V and 0 bases from J, with 17 bases between. This CDR3 comprises 16 residues. Germline assignment: CDR1 SNHLY and CDR2 FYNNEI. The CDR3 loop is CASSTDDRLNSYEQYF. CDR3 bases: TGTGCCAGCAGTACTGACGACAGGCTTAACTCCTACGAGCAGTACTTC.

Concerning this clone: A junction boundary mismatches the germline segment, possibly from a read error. The J gene is TRBJ2-7, the V gene TRBV7-7; tentatively, D is TRBD1 or TRBD2 (5 bases each). This CDR3 comprises 18 residues. CDR1 and CDR2 from the germline V gene are SSHAT and FNYEAQ (reference sequence). CDR3 in amino acids: CASSLDGTSGYWGYEQYF. The DNA for the CDR3 is TGTGCTAGCAGCTTAGATGGGACGTCGGGCTACTGGGGCTACGAGCAGTACTTC.

The chain couples TRBV5-6 to TRBJ2-7, with unresolved D. The V gene lost 2 bases and the J gene lost 6 bases, with 12 bases spanning the gap. This CDR3 has 13 residues. The germline V gene has CDR1 SGHDT and CDR2 YYEEEE. The CDR3 region is CASSLGEPLEQYF. CDR3 bases: TGTGCCAGCAGCTTAGGCGAGCCACTCGAGCAGTACTTC.

V usage is TRBV6-5 and J usage is TRBJ2-7; no reliable D call. V was shortened by 8 bases and J by 1 base, with 6 bases between the two germline ends. CDR1 is MNHEY and CDR2 is SVGAGI in the germline V gene. This CDR3 has 11 amino acids. The CDR3 protein is CASGLSYEQYF. The DNA for the CDR3 is TGTGCCAGCGGGCTGTCCTACGAGCAGTACTTC.

The V gene is TRBV6-1, the J gene TRBJ2-3; a possible D gene is TRBD2 (5 bases). The V gene's germline CDR1 is MNHNS and CDR2 SASEGT. Trimming left V 5 bases short and J 4 bases short, with 10 bases between. The CDR3 has 13 amino acids. CDR3 DNA sequence: TGTGCCAGCAGTTATGAGGGTCCAGATACGCAGTATTTT. Its translation is CASSYEGPDTQYF.

This chain connects TRBV2 to TRBJ2-2; 7 bases agree with TRBD1. This CDR3 comprises 16 residues. J gave up 0 bases and V 1 base, and 2 bases lay outside the gene matches. Germline lookup yields CDR1 SNHLY and CDR2 FYNNEI. The CDR3 is CASSEEGAANTGELFF. For the CDR3, the DNA is TGTGCCAGCAGTGAAGAGGGGGCCGCGAACACCGGGGAGCTGTTTTTT.

This chain connects TRBV7-2 to TRBJ2-1; TRBD1 aligns across 8 bases. Losses at the gene ends were 6 bases for V and 2 bases for J; bases not matched to a gene: 9. The CDR3 runs 16 residues. Looked up from germline, CDR1 is SGHTA and CDR2 is FQGNSA. The CDR3 loop reads CASRYSGTGTYNEQFF. The CDR3 DNA reads as TGTGCCAGCAGGTATTCCGGGACAGGAACCTACAATGAGCAGTTCTTC.

The genes are TRBV27 and TRBJ1-2; no reliable D call. CDR3 length equals 13 residues. Looked up from germline, CDR1 is MNHEY and CDR2 is SMNVEV (reference sequence). The ends were cut back, 10 bases at V and 0 bases at J, with 12 bases in the middle. Written as DNA, the CDR3 is TGTGCCACCTGGGCCAGCTCTAACTATGGCTACACCTTC. The encoded protein is CATWASSNYGYTF.

This clone turned up a few times. This chain joins TRBV2 and TRBJ2-3, with 8 bases aligning to TRBD1. Germline-derived CDR1 and CDR2 are SNHLY and FYNNEI. V trimming: 3 bases; J trimming: 3 bases; junction bases outside the gene matches: 2. The CDR3 extends over 14 amino acids. The CDR3 DNA follows: TGTGCCAGCAGTGACAGGGGGCTAACAGATACGCAGTATTTT. This gives the protein CASSDRGLTDTQYF.

This clone has a handful of counts. The J gene is TRBJ1-6, the V gene TRBV10-3; D is perhaps TRBD1 (5 bases). The germline V gene encodes CDR1 ENHRY and CDR2 SYGVKD. Trimming cost V 4 bases and J 7 bases, with 8 bases left between them. The CDR3 length is 13 residues. The CDR3 DNA reads as TGTGCCATCAGTGGACAGCCCAATTCACCCCTCCACTTT. It translates to CAISGQPNSPLHF.

J is TRBJ2-5 and V is TRBV5-1, with D possibly matching TRBD1 (6 bases). This CDR3 contains 13 residues. CDR1 and CDR2 (germline): SGHRS, YFSETQ. Deletions cut 5 bases from V and 5 bases from J, with 13 bases between. The CDR3 region is CASRPTGLETQYF. The CDR3 DNA reads as TGCGCCAGCAGACCCACAGGGCTCGAGACCCAGTACTTC. The variable domain in full, completed from reference TRBV5-1 and TRBJ2-5, reads KAGVTQTPRYLIKTRGQQVTLSCSPISGHRSVSWYQQTPGQGLQFLFEYFSETQRNKGNFPGRFSGRQFSNSRSEMNVSTLELGDSALYLCASRPTGLETQYFGPGTRLLVL.

The V gene is TRBV7-9, the J gene TRBJ2-1; the D gene is possibly TRBD2 (6 bases). V was shortened by 1 base and J by 7 bases, with 11 bases between the two germline ends. CDR3 length: 14 amino acids. Looked up from germline, CDR1 is SEHNR and CDR2 is FQNEAQ (reference sequence). As DNA, the CDR3 is TGTGCCAGCAGCTTAGGGGCTAGCGAGAATGAGCAGTTCTTC. Its protein product is CASSLGASENEQFF.

The CDR3 reads CASSWALAGSSIGYTF. The CDR3, as DNA: TGTGCCAGCAGCTGGGCCCTTGCAGGGAGCTCTATTGGCTACACCTTC. V and J are TRBV5-6 and TRBJ1-2; D is perhaps TRBD1 (5 bases). Germline assignment: CDR1 SGHDT and CDR2 YYEEEE. The CDR3 has 16 residues. Trimming shortened V by 3 bases and J by 7 bases, and 22 bases separated the two germline ends.

The genes are TRBV5-1 and TRBJ2-3; weak D call: TRBD1 (6 bases). Trimming left V 4 bases short and J 0 bases short, with 12 bases between. Germline-derived CDR1 and CDR2 are SGHRS and YFSETQ. The CDR3 totals 15 residues. CDR3 DNA: TGCGCCAGCAGCACCCGGACAGCTAGCACAGATACGCAGTATTTT. It yields the protein CASSTRTASTDTQYF.

This clone was observed a handful of times. V and J are TRBV29-1 and TRBJ1-1; D remains ambiguous. This CDR3 contains 12 residues. V was cut by 0 bases and J by 1 base, with 3 bases left in between. Germline CDR1 reads SQVTM; CDR2 reads ANQGSEA. CDR3 in DNA: TGCAGCGTTGAAGAGCAGAACACTGAAGCTTTCTTT. Translating gives CSVEEQNTEAFF.

This clone has only one observation. The chain links TRBV7-9 to TRBJ2-7; TRBD2 is a possible D gene (6 bases). The CDR3 has 15 residues. The V gene's germline CDR1 is SEHNR and CDR2 FQNEAQ (reference sequence). V lost 1 base and J 1 base, leaving 11 bases between the germline ends. For the CDR3, the DNA is TGTGCCAGCAGCTTAGGGGACTGGAGTTCCTACGAGCAGTACTTC. Translated: CASSLGDWSSYEQYF.